This T cell receptor beta chain was documented in a study of somatic mutations in cytotoxic T cells in rheumatoid arthritis. For the study at large: Nearly 100% purity was obtained when some V beta antibody-stained T-cell populations were flow-sorted; these included V beta1+ cells sequenced for TCRB.

V was shortened by 6 bases and J by 0 bases, with 3 bases between the two germline ends. The CDR3 loop spans 12 amino acids. The germline V gene has CDR1 MNHEY and CDR2 SVGAGI. Study-level results: A largest CD8+ clone above 20% of CD8+ cells occurred in 8 of 65 patients. CD8+ T-cell clonality showed no significant difference between rheumatoid arthritis patients and age-matched healthy controls.

Points on this clone: Antigen unknown.

Authors' data handling: Matches to published virus-specific TCRB sequences were rare among patient CD8+ clones larger than 1%. TCRdb's table, derived via immunoSEQ multiplex PCR, lists solely in-frame clones and lacks some. V and J calls plus clone size are reproduced from that table; the DNA served to infer D and trimming. The repertoire includes some 11,000 clones, around 80% of them detected once, and approximately 35% sits in the top ten. The chain links TRBV6-5 to TRBJ1-3; the D is unclear. Sequencing used CD8+ T cells sorted from blood. This sequence originates from an adult with rheumatoid arthritis. The CDR3 DNA sequence: TGTGCCAGCAGGGACTCTGGAAACACCATATATTTT. Protein sequence: CASRDSGNTIYF.